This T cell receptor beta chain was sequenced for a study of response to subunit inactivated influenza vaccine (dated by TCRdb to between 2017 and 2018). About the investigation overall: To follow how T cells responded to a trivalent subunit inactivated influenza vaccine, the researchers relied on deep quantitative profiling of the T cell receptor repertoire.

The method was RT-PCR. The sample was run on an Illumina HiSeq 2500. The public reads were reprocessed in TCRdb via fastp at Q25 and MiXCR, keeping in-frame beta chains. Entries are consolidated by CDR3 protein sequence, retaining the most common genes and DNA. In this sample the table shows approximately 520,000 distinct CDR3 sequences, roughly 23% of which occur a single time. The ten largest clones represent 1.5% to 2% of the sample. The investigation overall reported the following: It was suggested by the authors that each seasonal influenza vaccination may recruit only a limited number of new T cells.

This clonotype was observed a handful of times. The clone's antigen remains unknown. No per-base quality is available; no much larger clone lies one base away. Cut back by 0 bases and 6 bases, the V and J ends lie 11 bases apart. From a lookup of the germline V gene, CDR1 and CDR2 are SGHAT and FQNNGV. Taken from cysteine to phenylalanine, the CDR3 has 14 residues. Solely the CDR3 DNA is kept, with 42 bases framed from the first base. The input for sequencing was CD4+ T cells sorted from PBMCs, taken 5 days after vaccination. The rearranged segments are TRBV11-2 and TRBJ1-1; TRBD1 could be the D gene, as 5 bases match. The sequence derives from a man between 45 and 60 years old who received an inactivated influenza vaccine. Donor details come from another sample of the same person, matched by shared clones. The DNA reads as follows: TGTGCCAGCAGCTTAGATTTGAGGGGCGCTGAAGCTTTCTTT. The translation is CASSLDLRGAEAFF.